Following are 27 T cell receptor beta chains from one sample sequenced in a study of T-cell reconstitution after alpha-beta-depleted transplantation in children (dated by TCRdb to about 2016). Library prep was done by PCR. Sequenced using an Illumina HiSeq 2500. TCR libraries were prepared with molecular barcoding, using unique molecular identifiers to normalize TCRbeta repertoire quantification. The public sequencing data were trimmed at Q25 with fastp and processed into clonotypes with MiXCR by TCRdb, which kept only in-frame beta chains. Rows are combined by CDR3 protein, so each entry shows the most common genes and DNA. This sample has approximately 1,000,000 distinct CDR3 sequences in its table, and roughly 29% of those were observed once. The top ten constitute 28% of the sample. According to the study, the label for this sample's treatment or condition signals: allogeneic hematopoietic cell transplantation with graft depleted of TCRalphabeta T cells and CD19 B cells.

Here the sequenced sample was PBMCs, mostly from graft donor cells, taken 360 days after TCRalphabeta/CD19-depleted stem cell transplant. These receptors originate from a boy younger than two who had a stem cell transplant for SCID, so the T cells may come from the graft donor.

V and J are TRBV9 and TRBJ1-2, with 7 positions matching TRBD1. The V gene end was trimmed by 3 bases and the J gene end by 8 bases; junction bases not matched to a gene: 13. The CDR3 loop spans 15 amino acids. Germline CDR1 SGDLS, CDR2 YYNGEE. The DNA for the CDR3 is TGTGCCAGCAGCGCAAGACAGGGATTAAAGGGAGGCTACACCTTC. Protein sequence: CASSARQGLKGGYTF.

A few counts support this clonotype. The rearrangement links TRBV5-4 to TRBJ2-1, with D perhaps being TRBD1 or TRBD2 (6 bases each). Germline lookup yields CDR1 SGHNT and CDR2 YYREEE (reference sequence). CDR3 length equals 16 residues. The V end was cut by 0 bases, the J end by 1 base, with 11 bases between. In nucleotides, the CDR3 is TGTGCCAGCAGCTTGGTGGGGGCGGGGTCCTACAATGAGCAGTTCTTC. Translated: CASSLVGAGSYNEQFF. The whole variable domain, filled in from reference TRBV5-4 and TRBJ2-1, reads ETGVTQSPTHLIKTRGQQVTLRCSSQSGHNTVSWYQQALGQGPQFIFQYYREEENGRGNFPPRFSGLQFPNYSSELNVNALELDDSALYLCASSLVGAGSYNEQFFGPGTRLTVL.

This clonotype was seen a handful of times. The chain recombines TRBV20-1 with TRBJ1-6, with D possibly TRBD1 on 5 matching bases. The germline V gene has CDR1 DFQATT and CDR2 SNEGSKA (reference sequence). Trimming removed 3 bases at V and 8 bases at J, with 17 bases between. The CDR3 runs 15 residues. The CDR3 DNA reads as TGCAGTGCTAGGACCCAGGGAGGCAGGTATTCACCCCTCCACTTT. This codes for CSARTQGGRYSPLHF.

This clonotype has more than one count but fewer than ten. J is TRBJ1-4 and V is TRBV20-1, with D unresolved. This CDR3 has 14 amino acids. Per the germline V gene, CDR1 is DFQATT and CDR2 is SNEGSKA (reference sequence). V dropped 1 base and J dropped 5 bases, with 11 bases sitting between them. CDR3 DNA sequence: TGCAGTGCTAGAGTCGGACCGCTCAATGAAAAACTGTTTTTT. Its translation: CSARVGPLNEKLFF.

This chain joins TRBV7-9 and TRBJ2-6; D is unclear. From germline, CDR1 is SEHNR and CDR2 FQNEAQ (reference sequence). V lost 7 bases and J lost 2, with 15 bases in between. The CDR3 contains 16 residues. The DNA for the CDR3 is TGTGCCAGCACCGCTATGACATCGGCTGGGGCCAACGTCCTGACTTTC. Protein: CASTAMTSAGANVLTF. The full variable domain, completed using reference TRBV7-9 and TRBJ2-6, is DTGVSQNPRHKITKRGQNVTFRCDPISEHNRLYWYRQTLGQGPEFLTYFQNEAQLEKSRLLSDRFSAERPKGSFSTLEIQRTEQGDSAMYLCASTAMTSAGANVLTFGAGSRLTVL.

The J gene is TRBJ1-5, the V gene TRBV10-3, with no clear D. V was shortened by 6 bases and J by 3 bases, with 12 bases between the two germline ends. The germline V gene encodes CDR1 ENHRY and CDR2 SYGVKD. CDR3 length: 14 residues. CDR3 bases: TGTGCCATCAGCGAGGACGGGGACAATCAGCCCCAGCATTTT. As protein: CAISEDGDNQPQHF.

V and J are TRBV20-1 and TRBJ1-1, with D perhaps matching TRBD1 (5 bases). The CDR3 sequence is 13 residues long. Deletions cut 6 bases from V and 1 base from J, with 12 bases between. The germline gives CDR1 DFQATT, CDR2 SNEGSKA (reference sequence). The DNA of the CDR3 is TGCAGTGCCCCGGGGGTTTCGAACACTGAAGCTTTCTTT. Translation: CSAPGVSNTEAFF.

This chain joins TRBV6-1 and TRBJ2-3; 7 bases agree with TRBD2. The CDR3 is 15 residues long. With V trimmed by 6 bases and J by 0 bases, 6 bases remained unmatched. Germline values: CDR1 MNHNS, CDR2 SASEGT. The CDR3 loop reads CASSWGGSSTDTQYF. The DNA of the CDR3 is TGTGCCAGCAGCTGGGGGGGATCTAGCACAGATACGCAGTATTTT.

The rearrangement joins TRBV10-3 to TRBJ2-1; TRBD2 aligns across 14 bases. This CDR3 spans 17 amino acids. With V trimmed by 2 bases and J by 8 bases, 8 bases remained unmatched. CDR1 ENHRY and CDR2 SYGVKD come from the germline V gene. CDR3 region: CAISETRTSGGPYEQFF. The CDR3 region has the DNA TGTGCCATCAGTGAGACGCGGACTAGCGGGGGGCCATATGAGCAGTTCTTC.

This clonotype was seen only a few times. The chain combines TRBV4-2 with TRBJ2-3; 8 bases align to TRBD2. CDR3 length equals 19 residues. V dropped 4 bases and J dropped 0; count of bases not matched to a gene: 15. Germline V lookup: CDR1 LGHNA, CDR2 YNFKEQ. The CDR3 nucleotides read TGTGCCAGCAGCCCGGGGGGGCTAGCGGGCACCAGGAGCACAGATACGCAGTATTTT. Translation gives CASSPGGLAGTRSTDTQYF.

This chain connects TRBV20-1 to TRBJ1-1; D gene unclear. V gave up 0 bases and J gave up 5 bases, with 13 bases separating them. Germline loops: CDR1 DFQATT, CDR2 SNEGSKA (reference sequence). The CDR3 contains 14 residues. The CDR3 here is CSARDRRVWTEAFF. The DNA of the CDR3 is TGCAGTGCTAGAGATCGGAGGGTTTGGACTGAAGCTTTCTTT.

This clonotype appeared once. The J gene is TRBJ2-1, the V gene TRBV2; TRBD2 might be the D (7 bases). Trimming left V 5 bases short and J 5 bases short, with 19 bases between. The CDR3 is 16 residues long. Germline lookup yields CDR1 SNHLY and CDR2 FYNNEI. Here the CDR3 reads CASSPSGSGGDNEQFF. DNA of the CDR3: TGTGCCAGCAGTCCCTCTGGATCGGGGGGCGACAATGAGCAGTTCTTC. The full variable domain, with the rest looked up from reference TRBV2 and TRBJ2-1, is EPEVTQTPSHQVTQMGQEVILRCVPISNHLYFYWYRQILGQKVEFLVSFYNNEISEKSEIFDDQFSVERPDGSNFTLKIRSTKLEDSAMYFCASSPSGSGGDNEQFFGPGTRLTVL.

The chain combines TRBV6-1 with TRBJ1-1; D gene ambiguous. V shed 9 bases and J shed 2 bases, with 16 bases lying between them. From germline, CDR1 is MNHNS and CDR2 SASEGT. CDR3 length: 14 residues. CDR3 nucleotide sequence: TGTGCCAGTCTCACTACGGGTTACAACACTGAAGCTTTCTTT. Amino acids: CASLTTGYNTEAFF.

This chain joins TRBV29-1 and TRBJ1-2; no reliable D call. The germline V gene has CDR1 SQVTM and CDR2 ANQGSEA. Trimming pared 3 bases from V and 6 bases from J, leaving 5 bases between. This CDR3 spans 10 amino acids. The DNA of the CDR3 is TGCAGCGTTGATGGTGATGGCTACACCTTC. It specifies CSVDGDGYTF.

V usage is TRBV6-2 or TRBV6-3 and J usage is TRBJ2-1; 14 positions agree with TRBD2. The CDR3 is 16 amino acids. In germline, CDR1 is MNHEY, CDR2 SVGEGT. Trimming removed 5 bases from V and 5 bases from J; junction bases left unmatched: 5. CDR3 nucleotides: TGTGCCAGCAGTCTCGGGACTAGCGGGAGAAACAATGAGCAGTTCTTC. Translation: CASSLGTSGRNNEQFF.

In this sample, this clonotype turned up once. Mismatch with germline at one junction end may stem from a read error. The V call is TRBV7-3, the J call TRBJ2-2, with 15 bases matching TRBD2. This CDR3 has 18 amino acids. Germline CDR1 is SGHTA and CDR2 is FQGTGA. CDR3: CAISPRTSGGVPSGELFF. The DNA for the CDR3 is TGTGCCATCAGCCCCCGGACTAGCGGGGGGGTGCCGAGCGGGGAGCTGTTTTTT.

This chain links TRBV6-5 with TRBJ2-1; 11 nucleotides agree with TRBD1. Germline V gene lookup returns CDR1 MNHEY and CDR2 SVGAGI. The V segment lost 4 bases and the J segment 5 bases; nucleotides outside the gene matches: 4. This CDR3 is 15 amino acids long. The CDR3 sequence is CASSSWTGGHNEQFF. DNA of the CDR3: TGTGCCAGCAGTTCCTGGACAGGGGGCCACAATGAGCAGTTCTTC.

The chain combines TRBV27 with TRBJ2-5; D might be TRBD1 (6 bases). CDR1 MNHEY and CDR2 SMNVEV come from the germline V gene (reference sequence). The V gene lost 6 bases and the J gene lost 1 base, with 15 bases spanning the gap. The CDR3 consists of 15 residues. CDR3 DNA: TGTGCCAGCAGCCGACGGGACACCCTCCAAGAGACCCAGTACTTC. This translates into CASSRRDTLQETQYF.

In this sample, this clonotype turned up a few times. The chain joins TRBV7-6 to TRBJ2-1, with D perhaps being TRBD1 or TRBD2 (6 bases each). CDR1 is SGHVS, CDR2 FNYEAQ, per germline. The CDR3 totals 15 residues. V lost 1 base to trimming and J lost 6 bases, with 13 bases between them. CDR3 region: CASSLGGGHRNEQFF. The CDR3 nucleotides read TGTGCCAGCAGCTTAGGAGGGGGGCATCGCAATGAGCAGTTCTTC. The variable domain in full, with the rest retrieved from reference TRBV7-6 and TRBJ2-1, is GAGVSQSPRYKVTKRGQDVALRCDPISGHVSLYWYRQALGQGPEFLTYFNYEAQQDKSGLPNDRFSAERPEGSISTLTIQRTEQRDSAMYRCASSLGGGHRNEQFFGPGTRLTVL.

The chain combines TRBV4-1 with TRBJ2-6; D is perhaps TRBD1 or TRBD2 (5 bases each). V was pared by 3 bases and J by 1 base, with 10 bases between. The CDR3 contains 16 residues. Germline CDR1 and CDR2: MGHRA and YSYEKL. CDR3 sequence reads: CASSHWDGSGANVLTF. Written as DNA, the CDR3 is TGCGCCAGCAGCCATTGGGACGGGTCTGGGGCCAACGTCCTGACTTTC.

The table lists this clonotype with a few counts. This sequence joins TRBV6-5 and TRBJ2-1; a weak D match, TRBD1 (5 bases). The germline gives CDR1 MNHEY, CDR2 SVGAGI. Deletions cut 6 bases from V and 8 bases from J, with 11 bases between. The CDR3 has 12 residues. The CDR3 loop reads CASSRAADEQFF. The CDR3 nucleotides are TGTGCCAGCAGCAGGGCCGCCGATGAGCAGTTCTTC.

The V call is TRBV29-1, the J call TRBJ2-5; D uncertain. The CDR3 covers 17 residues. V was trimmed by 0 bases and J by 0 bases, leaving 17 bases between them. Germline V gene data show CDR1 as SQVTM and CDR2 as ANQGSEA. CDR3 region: CSVEDPAGRLYQETQYF. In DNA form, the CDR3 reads TGCAGCGTTGAAGATCCGGCCGGGCGCTTGTACCAAGAGACCCAGTACTTC.

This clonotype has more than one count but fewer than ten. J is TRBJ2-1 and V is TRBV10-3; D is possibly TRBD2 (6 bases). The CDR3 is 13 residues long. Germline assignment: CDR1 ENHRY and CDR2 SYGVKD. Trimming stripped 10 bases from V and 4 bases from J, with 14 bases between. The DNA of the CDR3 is TGTGCCACCCTGACTAGAGGGTACAATGAGCAGTTCTTC. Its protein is CATLTRGYNEQFF.

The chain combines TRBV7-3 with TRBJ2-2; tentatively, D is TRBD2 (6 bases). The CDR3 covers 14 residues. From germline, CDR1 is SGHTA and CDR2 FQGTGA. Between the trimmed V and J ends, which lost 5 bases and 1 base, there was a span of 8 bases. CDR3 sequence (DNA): TGTGCCAGCAGCATCGGGGGGAACACCGGGGAGCTGTTTTTT. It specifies CASSIGGNTGELFF.

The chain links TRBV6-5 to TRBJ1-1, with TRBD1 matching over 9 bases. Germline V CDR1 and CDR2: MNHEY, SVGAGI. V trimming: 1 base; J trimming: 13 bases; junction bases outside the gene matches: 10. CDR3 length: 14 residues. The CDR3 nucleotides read TGTGCCAGCAGTTACTTCTGGACTGGACAGGGGCTTTTCTTT. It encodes CASSYFWTGQGLFF.

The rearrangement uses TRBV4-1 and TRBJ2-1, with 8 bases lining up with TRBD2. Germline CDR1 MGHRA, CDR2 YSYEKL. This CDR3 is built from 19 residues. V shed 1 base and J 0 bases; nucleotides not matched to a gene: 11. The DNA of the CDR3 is TGCGCCAGCAGCCAAGTAAAGGGCCAGCGGGGGACCTCCTACAATGAGCAGTTCTTC. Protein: CASSQVKGQRGTSYNEQFF.

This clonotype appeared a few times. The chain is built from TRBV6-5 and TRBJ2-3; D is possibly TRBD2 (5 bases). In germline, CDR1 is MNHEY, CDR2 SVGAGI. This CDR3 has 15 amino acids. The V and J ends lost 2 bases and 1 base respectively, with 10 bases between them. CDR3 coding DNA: TGTGCCAGCAGTTACCCGAACGGGGGCACAGATACGCAGTATTTT. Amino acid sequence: CASSYPNGGTDTQYF.